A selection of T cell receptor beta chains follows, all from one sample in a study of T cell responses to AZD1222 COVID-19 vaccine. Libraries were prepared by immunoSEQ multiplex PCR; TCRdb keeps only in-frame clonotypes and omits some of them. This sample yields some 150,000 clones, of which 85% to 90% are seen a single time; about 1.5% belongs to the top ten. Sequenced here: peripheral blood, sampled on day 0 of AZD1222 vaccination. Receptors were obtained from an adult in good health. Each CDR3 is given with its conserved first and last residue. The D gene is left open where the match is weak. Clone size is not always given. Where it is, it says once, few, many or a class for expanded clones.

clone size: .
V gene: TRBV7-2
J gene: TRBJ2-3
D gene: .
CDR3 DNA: TGTGCCAGCAGCTTCGAAAACGGGAATACGCAGTATTTT
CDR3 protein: CASSFENGNTQYF

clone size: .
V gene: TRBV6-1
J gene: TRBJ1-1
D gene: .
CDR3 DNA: TGTGCCAGCAGTGATGTTGTTGGGCAGGCCAACACTGAAGCTTTCTTT
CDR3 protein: CASSDVVGQANTEAFF

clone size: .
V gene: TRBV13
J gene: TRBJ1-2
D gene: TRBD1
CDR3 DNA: TGTGCCAGCAGCTTAGGTGCAGGGGGGACTGGCTACACCTTC
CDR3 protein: CASSLGAGGTGYTF

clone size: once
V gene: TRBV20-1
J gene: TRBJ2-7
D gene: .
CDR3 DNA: TGCAGTGCTAGTCCGGGGGGGACAGTCTACGAGCAGTACTTC
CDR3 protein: CSASPGGTVYEQYF

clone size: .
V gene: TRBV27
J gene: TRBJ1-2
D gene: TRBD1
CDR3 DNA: TGTGCCAGCAGTCCCGGGACAGGGGCTTCCGGTGGCTACACCTTC
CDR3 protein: CASSPGTGASGGYTF

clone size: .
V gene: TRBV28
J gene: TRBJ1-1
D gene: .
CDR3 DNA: TGTGCCAGCGTCATCGGGGGGACTAAAGCTTTCTTT
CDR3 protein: CASVIGGTKAFF

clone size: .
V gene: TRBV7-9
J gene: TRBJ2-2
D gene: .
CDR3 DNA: TGTGCCAGCAGCTTATTTCAGGGTCCCGGGGAGCTGTTTTTT
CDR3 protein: CASSLFQGPGELFF

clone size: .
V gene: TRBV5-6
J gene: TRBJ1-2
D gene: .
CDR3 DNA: TGTGCCAGCAGCCGCGATGTGGGAGTGGGCTACACCTTC
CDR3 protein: CASSRDVGVGYTF

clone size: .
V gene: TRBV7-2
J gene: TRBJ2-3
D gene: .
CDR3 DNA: TGTGCCAGCAGCTTTCCTCCCCATACGCAGTATTTT
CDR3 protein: CASSFPPHTQYF

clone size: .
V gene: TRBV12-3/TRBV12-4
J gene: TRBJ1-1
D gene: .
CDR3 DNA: TGTGCCAGCAGTTTAGCTGAGAACACTGAAGCTTTCTTT
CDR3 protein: CASSLAENTEAFF

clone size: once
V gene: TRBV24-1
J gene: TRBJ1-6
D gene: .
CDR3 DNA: TGTGCCACCAGTGATTCCGGGACAAACGGTACCCTCCACTTT
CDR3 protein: CATSDSGTNGTLHF

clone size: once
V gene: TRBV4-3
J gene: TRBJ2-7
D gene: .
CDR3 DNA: TGCGCCAGCAGCCAAGGAATCCCTTCATACGAGCAGTACTTC
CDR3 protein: CASSQGIPSYEQYF

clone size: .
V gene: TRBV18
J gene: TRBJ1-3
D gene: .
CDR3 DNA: TGTGCCAGCTCACCACCAAGGAGAACTGGTGGAAACACCATATATTTT
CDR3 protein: CASSPPRRTGGNTIYF

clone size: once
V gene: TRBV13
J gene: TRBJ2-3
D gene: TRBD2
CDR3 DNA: TGTGCCAGCAGCTCCGGGACTAGCTGGGCCCCCGATACGCAGTATTTT
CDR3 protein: CASSSGTSWAPDTQYF

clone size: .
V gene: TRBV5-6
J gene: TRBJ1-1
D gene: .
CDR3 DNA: TGTGCCAGCAGCCCCGCCGGACCTAGGGAGAACACTGAAGCTTTCTTT
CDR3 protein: CASSPAGPRENTEAFF

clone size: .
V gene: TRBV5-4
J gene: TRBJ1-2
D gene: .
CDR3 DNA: TGTGCCAGCACCTCCGGGGTGGGGCCTAACTATGGCTACACCTTC
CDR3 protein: CASTSGVGPNYGYTF

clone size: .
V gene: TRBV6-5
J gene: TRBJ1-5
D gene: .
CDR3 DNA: TGTGCCAGCAGTTACAGCCAGTACAATCAGCCCCAGCATTTT
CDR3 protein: CASSYSQYNQPQHF

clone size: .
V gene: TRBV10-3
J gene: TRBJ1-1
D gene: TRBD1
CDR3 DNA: TGTGCCATCAGTGAGTCGACTAGGGGGCGTTCCGCTGAAGCTTTCTTT
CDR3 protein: CAISESTRGRSAEAFF

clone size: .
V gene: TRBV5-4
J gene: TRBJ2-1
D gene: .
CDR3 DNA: TGTGCCAGCAGCCCGACGGGCCATGAGCAGTTCTTC
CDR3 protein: CASSPTGHEQFF

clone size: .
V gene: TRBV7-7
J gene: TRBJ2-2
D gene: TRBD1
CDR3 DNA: TGTGCCAGCAGCCCCTGGGGGACAGCGAACACCGGGGAGCTGTTTTTT
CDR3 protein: CASSPWGTANTGELFF

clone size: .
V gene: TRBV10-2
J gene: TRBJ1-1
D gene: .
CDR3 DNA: TGCGCCAGCAGTCATGAAAAGGGACTAGAAGCTTTCTTT
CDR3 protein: CASSHEKGLEAFF

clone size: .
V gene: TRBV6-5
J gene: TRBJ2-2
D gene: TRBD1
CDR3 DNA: TGTGCCAGCAGTCTGACAGGGGGACGCACCGGGGAGCTGTTTTTT
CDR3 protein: CASSLTGGRTGELFF

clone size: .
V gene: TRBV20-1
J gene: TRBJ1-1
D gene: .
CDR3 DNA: TGCAGTGCTAGTATCCCAGTCATGAACACTGAAGCTTTCTTT
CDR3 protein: CSASIPVMNTEAFF

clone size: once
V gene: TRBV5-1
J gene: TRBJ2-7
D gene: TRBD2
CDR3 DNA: TGCGCCAGCAGCTTACGGGAGGAAGGCTACGAGCAGTACTTC
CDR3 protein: CASSLREEGYEQYF

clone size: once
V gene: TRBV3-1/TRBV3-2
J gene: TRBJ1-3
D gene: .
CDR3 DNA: TGTGCCAGCAGCTCCACGAACAGAAACACCATATATTTT
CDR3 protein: CASSSTNRNTIYF

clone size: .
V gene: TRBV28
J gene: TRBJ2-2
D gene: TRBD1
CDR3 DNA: TGTGCCAGCAGCCCCGGGACAGGGGTCACCGGGGAGCTGTTTTTT
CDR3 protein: CASSPGTGVTGELFF

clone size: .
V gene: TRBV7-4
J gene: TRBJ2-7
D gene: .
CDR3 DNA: TGTGCCAGCAGCTTTACAGGAGCAAAATCCTACGAGCAGTACTTC
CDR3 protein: CASSFTGAKSYEQYF

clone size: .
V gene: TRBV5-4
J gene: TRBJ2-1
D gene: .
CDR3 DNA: TGTGCCAGCAGCTTGGGCGTCTCCTACAATGAGCAGTTCTTC
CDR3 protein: CASSLGVSYNEQFF

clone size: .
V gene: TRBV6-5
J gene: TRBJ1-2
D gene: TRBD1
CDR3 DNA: TGTGCCAGCAAGACGGCCAGGGGGGAGTATGGCTACACCTTC
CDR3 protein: CASKTARGEYGYTF

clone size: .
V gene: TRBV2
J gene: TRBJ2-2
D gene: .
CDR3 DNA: TGTGCCAGCAGTCCCCTCCGTGCCGGGGAGCTGTTTTTT
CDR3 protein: CASSPLRAGELFF

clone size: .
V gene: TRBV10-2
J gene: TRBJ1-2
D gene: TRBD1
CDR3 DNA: TGCGCCCAGGGGGTTTATGGCTACACCTTC
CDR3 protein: CAQGVYGYTF

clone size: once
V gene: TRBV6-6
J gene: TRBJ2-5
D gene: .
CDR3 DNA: TGTGCCAGCAGCCTAGAAGGGGCGGGAAAGACCCAGTACTTC
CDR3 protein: CASSLEGAGKTQYF

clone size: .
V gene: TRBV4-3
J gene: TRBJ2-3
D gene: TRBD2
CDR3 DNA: TGCGCCAGCAGCCAATTTGGACTAGCGGGAGAGGATACGCAGTATTTT
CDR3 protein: CASSQFGLAGEDTQYF